These T cell receptor beta chains were read from a single sample in a study of beta chain features in type 1 diabetes. Clones were read by immunoSEQ multiplex PCR, and TCRdb kept only the in-frame ones, dropping some. The sample includes roughly 700,000 clones, roughly 13% of them seen just once. The specimen was naive CD4+ T cells from blood. These receptors all come from a young man with type 1 diabetes. Each CDR3 is given with its conserved first and last residue. Each record gives: J gene, D gene, clone size, V gene, CDR3 DNA, CDR3 protein. The D gene is left open where the match is weak. Clone size is given for some rows only: seen once, a few or many times, or a class if the clone is expanded.

TRBJ2-1,-,few,TRBV9,TGTGCCAGCAGCCCCGGCCAGGGTCCCTACAATGAGCAGTTCTTC,CASSPGQGPYNEQFF
TRBJ1-3,-,-,TRBV13,TGTGCCAGCAGCCGGGACACGCGGTTCCATGGCTCTGGAAACACCATATATTTT,CASSRDTRFHGSGNTIYF
TRBJ1-2,-,few,TRBV13,TGTGCCAGCAGCTCAACACAATCTAACTATGGCTACACCTTC,CASSSTQSNYGYTF
TRBJ2-5,TRBD1,-,TRBV7-7,TGTGCCAGCAGTCGTGACAGGGAAGAGACCCAGTACTTC,CASSRDREETQYF
TRBJ2-5,TRBD2,few,TRBV7-8,TGTGCCAGCAGCCGGGGGAGTAGCGGGGGGACCCGGGAGACCCAGTACTTC,CASSRGSSGGTRETQYF
TRBJ1-1,TRBD1,-,TRBV6-5,TGTGCCAGCAGTTCTCGACTTACAGGGGCGAACACTGAAGCTTTCTTT,CASSSRLTGANTEAFF
TRBJ2-4,-,-,TRBV15,TGTGCCACCAGCAGATCAGACAGAGATCAGTACTTC,CATSRSDRDQYF
TRBJ1-5,-,-,TRBV19,TGTGCCAGTAAGAAGGAGACTAGCAATCAGCCCCAGCATTTT,CASKKETSNQPQHF
TRBJ2-3,-,few,TRBV9,TGTGCCAGCAGCGTGCGGGGCGCAGATACGCAGTATTTT,CASSVRGADTQYF
TRBJ1-1,-,-,TRBV29-1,TGCAGCGTTGTCGGGGGCTACACTGAAGCTTTCTTT,CSVVGGYTEAFF
TRBJ2-3,-,-,TRBV9,TGTGCCAGCAGCCCTCCCCCTTCAGATACGCAGTATTTT,CASSPPPSDTQYF
TRBJ2-3,-,few,TRBV6-5,TGTGCCATCAGTGAAGGTACCCCGCAGTATTTT,CAISEGTPQYF
TRBJ1-2,-,few,TRBV2,TGTGCCAGCAGTGAAGACAGGATTTATGGCTACACCTTC,CASSEDRIYGYTF
TRBJ1-1,-,-,TRBV10-3,TGTGCCATCAAGGGCCAGGTGAACACTGAAGCTTTCTTT,CAIKGQVNTEAFF
TRBJ2-5,TRBD1,-,TRBV7-2,TGTGCCAGCAGCTTTGGTGGGACAGGGGGGCAAGAGACCCAGTACTTC,CASSFGGTGGQETQYF
TRBJ1-3,TRBD1,-,TRBV29-1,TGCAGCGTTGGGACAGGGAGCTCTGGAAACACCATATATTTT,CSVGTGSSGNTIYF
TRBJ1-4,-,few,TRBV30,TGTGCCTCGGCGGGTGAACGGGGCGAAAAACTGTTTTTT,CASAGERGEKLFF
TRBJ1-1,-,-,TRBV29-1,TGCAGCGCCGTCCCAAACACTGAAGCTTTCTTT,CSAVPNTEAFF
TRBJ2-5,TRBD2,-,TRBV6-1,TGTGCCAGCAGTGACGGGACTAGTGGAGGCGAGACCCAGTACTTC,CASSDGTSGGETQYF
TRBJ1-1,-,-,TRBV7-8,TGTGCCAGCAGCTCGGGCCCCGCCAACACTGAAGCTTTCTTT,CASSSGPANTEAFF
TRBJ2-6,-,-,TRBV28,TGTGCCAGCACCCCGGCGGGGTCTGGGGCCAACGTCCTGACTTTC,CASTPAGSGANVLTF
TRBJ1-1,-,few,TRBV9,TGTGCCAGCAGCTATACCCAGGTGGGCACTGAAGCTTTCTTT,CASSYTQVGTEAFF
TRBJ2-5,TRBD1,-,TRBV2,TGTGCCAGCAATACATGGGGACAGGGACAAGAGACCCAGTACTTC,CASNTWGQGQETQYF